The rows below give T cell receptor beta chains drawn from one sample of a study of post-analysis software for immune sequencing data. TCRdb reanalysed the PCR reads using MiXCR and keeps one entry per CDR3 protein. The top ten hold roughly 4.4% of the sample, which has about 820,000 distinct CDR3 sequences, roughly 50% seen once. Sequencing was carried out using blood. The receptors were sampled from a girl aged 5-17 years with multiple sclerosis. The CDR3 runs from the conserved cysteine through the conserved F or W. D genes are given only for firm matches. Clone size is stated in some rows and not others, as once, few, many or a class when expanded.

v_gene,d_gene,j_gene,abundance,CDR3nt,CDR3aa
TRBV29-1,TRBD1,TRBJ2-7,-,TGCAGCGTTGAAGCGATGACAGGGGGCTCCTACGAGCAGTACTTC,CSVEAMTGGSYEQYF
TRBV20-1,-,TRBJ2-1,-,TGCAGTGCTAGATCTCCGGGGGCTGGGGAAGTGGGAGGGCCTAGCTCCTACAATGAGCAGTTCTTC,CSARSPGAGEVGGPSSYNEQFF
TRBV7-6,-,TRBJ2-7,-,TGTGCCAGCAGCCCCCGGAACAGGGAGTACGAGCAGTACTTC,CASSPRNREYEQYF
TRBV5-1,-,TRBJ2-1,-,TGCGCCAGCAGCTTTGGACGGGAGCAGTTCTTC,CASSFGREQFF
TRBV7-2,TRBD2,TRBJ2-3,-,TGTGCCAGCAGCCCCCCCTCCCTAGCGGGAGATACGCAGTATTTT,CASSPPSLAGDTQYF
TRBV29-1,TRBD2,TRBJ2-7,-,TGCAGCGCCCTAGGGACTAGCGGCTACAATGAGCAGTACTTC,CSALGTSGYNEQYF
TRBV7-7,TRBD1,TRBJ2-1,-,TGTGCCAGCAGCGAGGGACAGCCCGCCTACAATGAGCAGTTCTTC,CASSEGQPAYNEQFF
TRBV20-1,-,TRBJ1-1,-,TGCAGTGCTAGAGATCCTGGGGGGGCTGACACTGAAGCTTTCTTT,CSARDPGGADTEAFF
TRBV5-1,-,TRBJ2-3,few,TGCGCCAGCAGGGACGGACTCACAGATACGCAGTATTTT,CASRDGLTDTQYF
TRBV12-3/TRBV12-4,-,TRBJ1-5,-,TGTGCCAGCAGTTTATTTGAACAGAATCAGCCCCAGCATTTT,CASSLFEQNQPQHF
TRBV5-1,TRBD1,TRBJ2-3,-,TGCGCCAGCAGCTTGGCCGGGACAGCCGTCACAGATACGCAGTATTTT,CASSLAGTAVTDTQYF
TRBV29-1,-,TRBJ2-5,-,TGCAGCGTTGGCCCCCGTGGGCGAGAGACCCAGTACTTC,CSVGPRGRETQYF
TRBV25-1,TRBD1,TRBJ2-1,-,TGTGCCAGCAGTGAAGCAGGGGGCCATGAGCAGTTCTTC,CASSEAGGHEQFF
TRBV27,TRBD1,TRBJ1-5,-,TGTGCCAGCAGCCGCACAGGGGGGCGAGGGAATCAGCCCCAGCATTTT,CASSRTGGRGNQPQHF
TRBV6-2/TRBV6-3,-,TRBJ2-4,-,TGTGCCACGCGGGTGGTAGCCAAAAACATTCAGTACTTC,CATRVVAKNIQYF
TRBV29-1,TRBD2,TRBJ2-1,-,TGCAGCGCGACAAGCGGGGGGGCCCTTAATGAGCAGTTCTTC,CSATSGGALNEQFF
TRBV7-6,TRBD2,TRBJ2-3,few,TGTGCCAGCAGCTTGGCGACTAGCGGGATCACAGATACGCAGTATTTT,CASSLATSGITDTQYF
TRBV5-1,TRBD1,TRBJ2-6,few,TGCGCCAGCAGCTTGGCGAGGGACAGCAGCATAACCTCTGGGGCCAACGTCCTGACTTTC,CASSLARDSSITSGANVLTF
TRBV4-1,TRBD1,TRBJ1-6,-,TGCGCCAGCAGCTCGTCTCCCGGGACAGGTTCACCCCTCCACTTT,CASSSSPGTGSPLHF
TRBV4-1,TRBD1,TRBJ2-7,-,TGCGCCAGCAGCCAAGATCGAGGACAGGGGGTCTACGAGCAGTACTTC,CASSQDRGQGVYEQYF
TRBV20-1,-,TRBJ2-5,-,TGCAGTGCTAGAGCGAAGCTGCAAGAGACCCAGTACTTC,CSARAKLQETQYF
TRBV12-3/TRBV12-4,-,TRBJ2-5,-,TGTGCCAGCAGTCCTGGCGGGACGCAAGAGACCCAGTACTTC,CASSPGGTQETQYF
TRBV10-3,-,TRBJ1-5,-,TGTGCCATCAGTGAGGGACAGAATAGCAATCAGCCCCAGCATTTT,CAISEGQNSNQPQHF
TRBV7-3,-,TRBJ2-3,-,TGTGCCAGCAGCTCAATCCCAACAGATACGCAGTATTTT,CASSSIPTDTQYF
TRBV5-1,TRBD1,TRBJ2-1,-,TGCGCCAGCAGCTCAGGACAGGCCGGGTACAATGAGCAGTTCTTC,CASSSGQAGYNEQFF
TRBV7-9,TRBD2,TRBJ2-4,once,TGTGCCAGCAGCACCGCCGGGGGGGCCGGGAACATTCAGTACTTC,CASSTAGGAGNIQYF
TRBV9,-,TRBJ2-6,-,TGTGCCAGCAGCCCAGAGGGAAGACAGTTCTCTGGGGCCAACGTCCTGACTTTC,CASSPEGRQFSGANVLTF
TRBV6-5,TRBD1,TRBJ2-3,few,TGTGCCAGCAGGGAGGGGACAGGAGGTGGAGATACGCAGTATTTT,CASREGTGGGDTQYF
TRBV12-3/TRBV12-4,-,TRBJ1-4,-,TGTGCCAGCAGTTTACGAGGACAGCGGGCTAATGAAAAACTGTTTTTT,CASSLRGQRANEKLFF
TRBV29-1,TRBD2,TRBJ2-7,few,TGCAGCGTTGATAGCGGGTCCTACGAGCAGTACTTC,CSVDSGSYEQYF
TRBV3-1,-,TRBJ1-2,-,TGTGCCAGCAGTATCGGGCCAGGGCGAAACTATGGCTACACCTTC,CASSIGPGRNYGYTF
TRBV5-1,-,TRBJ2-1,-,TGCGCCAGCAGCCCGCAGGGGAACCATGAGCAGTTCTTC,CASSPQGNHEQFF
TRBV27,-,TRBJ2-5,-,TGTGCCAGCAGTTTGCGAGGCTTCAGTTCGGAGACCCAGTACTTC,CASSLRGFSSETQYF
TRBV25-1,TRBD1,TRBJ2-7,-,TGTGCCTCCAGTCAAGACAGGGTCTACGAGCAGTACTTC,CASSQDRVYEQYF
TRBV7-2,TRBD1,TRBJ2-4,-,TGTGCCAGCAGCTTTGGGACAGGGGTTCCCCCACGGGAGCAGTACTTC,CASSFGTGVPPREQYF
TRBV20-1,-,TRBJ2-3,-,TGCAGTGCTACACCGCTTGGAGGACGTAGAAGCACAGATACGCAGTATTTT,CSATPLGGRRSTDTQYF
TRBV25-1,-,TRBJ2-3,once,TGTGCCAGCAGTCACCGCCAGGTTAGCACAGATACGCAGTATTTT,CASSHRQVSTDTQYF
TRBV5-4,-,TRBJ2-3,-,TGTGCCAGCAGCATGGACACCAAAGATACGCAGTATTTT,CASSMDTKDTQYF
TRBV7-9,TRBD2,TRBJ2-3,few,TGTGCCAGCAGTCCGAGCGGGAGTATAGATACGCAGTATTTT,CASSPSGSIDTQYF
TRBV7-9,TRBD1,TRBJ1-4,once,TGTGCCAGCAGCTTAGCCCCGGGGACAGGGAAAGGTGAAAAACTGTTTTTT,CASSLAPGTGKGEKLFF
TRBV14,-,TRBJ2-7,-,TGTGCCAGCAGCCAAGTGGGAGCGGACATCTACGAGCAGTACTTC,CASSQVGADIYEQYF
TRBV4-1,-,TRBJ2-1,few,TGCGCCAGCAGCCGCGAGGGCTACAATGAGCAGTTCTTC,CASSREGYNEQFF
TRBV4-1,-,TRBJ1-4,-,TGCGCCAGCAGCCTAACACGGAATGAAAAACTGTTTTTT,CASSLTRNEKLFF
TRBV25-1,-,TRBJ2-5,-,TGTGTCAGCAGTTTATCTTTAAGTAGTCGGGAGACCCAGTACTTC,CVSSLSLSSRETQYF
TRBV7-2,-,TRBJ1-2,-,TGTGCCAGCAGCTCGCGACAGGTTCACTATGGCTACACCTTC,CASSSRQVHYGYTF